The clone carrying this T cell receptor beta chain appeared once. The data stem from a study of cytomegalovirus exposure and HLA in healthy donors. V was shortened by 0 bases and J by 4 bases, with 12 bases between the two germline ends. This CDR3 spans 15 amino acids. Germline CDR1 and CDR2: PRHDT and FYEKMQ (reference sequence). TCRdb's table, derived via immunoSEQ multiplex PCR, lists solely in-frame clones and lacks some. The sample has about 180,000 clones, around 85% seen once. This chain joins TRBV13 and TRBJ1-2, with D unresolved. The TCR sequence derives from a man aged 18-30 years in good health and CMV-seropositive. Sequencing input: PBMCs. In nucleotides, the CDR3 is TGTGCCAGCAGCTTAGGGACAAGGTCAGGCTATGGCTACACCTTC. It yields the protein CASSLGTRSGYGYTF.